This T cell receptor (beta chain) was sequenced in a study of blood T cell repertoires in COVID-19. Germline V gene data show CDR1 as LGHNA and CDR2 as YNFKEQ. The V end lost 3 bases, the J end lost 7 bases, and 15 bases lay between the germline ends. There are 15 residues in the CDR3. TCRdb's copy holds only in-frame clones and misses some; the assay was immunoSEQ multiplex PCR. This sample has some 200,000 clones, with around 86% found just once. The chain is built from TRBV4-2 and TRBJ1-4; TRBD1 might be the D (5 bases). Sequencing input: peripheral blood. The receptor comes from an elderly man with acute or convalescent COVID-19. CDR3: CASSQTTVSTEKLFF. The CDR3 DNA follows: TGTGCCAGCAGCCAGACGACAGTCTCTACTGAAAAACTGTTTTTT.